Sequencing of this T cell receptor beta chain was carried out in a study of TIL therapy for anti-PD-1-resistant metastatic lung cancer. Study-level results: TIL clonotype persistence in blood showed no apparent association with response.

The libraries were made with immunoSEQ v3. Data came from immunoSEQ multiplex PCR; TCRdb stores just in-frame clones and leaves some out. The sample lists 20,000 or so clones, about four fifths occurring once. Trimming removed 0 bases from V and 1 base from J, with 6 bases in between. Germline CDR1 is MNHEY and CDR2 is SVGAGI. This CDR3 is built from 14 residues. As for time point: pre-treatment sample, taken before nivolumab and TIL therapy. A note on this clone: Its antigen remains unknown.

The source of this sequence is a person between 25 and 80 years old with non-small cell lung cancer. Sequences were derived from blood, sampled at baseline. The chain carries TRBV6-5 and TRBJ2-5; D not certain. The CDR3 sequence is CASSYSSRQETQYF. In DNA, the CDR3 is TGTGCCAGCAGTTACTCGTCCCGCCAAGAGACCCAGTACTTC.